The entry below gives a single T cell receptor (beta chain) sequence along with its context. The clone's antigen remains unknown. One base away there is no much larger clone; base qualities are not given. The CDR3 regions of human TCRbeta chains were analyzed by immunosequencing. Per the source publication's procedure: Repertoire TCRs were checked for matches against a reference library of SARS-CoV-2-specific TCRs that had been generated using the MIRA antigen-specificity platform. Breadth was defined as the fraction of unique TCRs that were SARS-CoV-2-associated, and depth was defined as the fraction of total T cells that were SARS-CoV-2-associated. Using the MIRA data, each spike-specific TCR was assigned both to the spike region to which the TCR was reactive and to a CD4 or CD8 class. Log10-transformed breadth and depth values were compared by one-way ANOVA with Sidak's multiple comparisons tests. TCRdb mirrors the immuneACCESS table, restricted to in-frame sequences. Some clones are absent from its copies; in checked studies, under half trace to an unresolved V gene, and the reason for the others is unknown. That table gives V, J and clone size, and the DNA gave D and trimming. The sample contains under 150,000 clones, around nine tenths of them found a single time. 2.5% to 3% of the sample is held by the ten biggest clonotypes.

The CDR3 has 13 amino acids, counting the end cysteine and phenylalanine. Kept here is only the CDR3 DNA, which spans 39 bases and is read in frame from base 1. The germline V gene encodes CDR1 SGHVS and CDR2 FQNEAQ. The V end loses 5 bases and the J end loses 11 bases, and a stretch of 18 bases separates them. The data originate from a study of T cell responses to AZD1222 COVID-19 vaccine listed by TCRdb under 2021. Regarding the complete study: TCR sequencing covered 230 or so trial participants: 207 given two doses of AZD1222 and 26 given two doses of MenACWY control vaccine. Trial participants were enrolled into age subgroups of 18-55, 56-69 and 70-plus years, which contained approximately 150, 30 and 60 TCR-sequenced participants, respectively. The investigation overall reported the following: After two AZD1222 doses, both the breadth and the depth of spike-specific TCRs were significantly higher than at day 0 and than in MenACWY recipients. Because no day 14 peak-response samples were available, repertoires were characterized only after the peak T cell response. Conclusions about previously exposed vaccinees are limited because only six or seven AZD1222 recipients were SARS-CoV-2 seropositive at baseline. The whole spike protein was spanned by vaccine-associated CD4 TCRs, and dominant responses were seen in regions 160-218 and 743-854. Participants were mostly white British and included more females than males, and it was suggested by the authors that clonal diversity may have been underestimated. In the small 56-69-year group, the increase in depth fell short of significance, most likely because of low power. Nearly half of unique spike-specific TCRs reportedly recognized epitopes outside regions mutated in the B.1.351 and B.1.1.7 variants.

Sample time point, as interpreted from the label and publication: baseline before first vaccination. The treatment or condition label on this specimen signifies: meningococcal conjugate vaccine given as trial control. Samples from vaccinated people were obtained from the UK trials COV001 and COV002, which included a single-blind randomized controlled phase 2/3 trial of AZD1222 (ChAdOx1 nCoV-19) in healthy adults. Trial participant PBMC samples were collected at day 0 and day 28 after the second dose for TCRbeta chain sequencing. The receptor's source is an adult in good health. The chain uses TRBV7-8 and TRBJ1-1; too little of a D gene remains to name it. Sample: peripheral blood, taken on day 0 of MenACWY control vaccination. The DNA is TGTGCCAGCAGCCCCGGTCGGAGCTCCGGGGCTTTCTTT. Its product reads: CASSPGRSSGAFF.